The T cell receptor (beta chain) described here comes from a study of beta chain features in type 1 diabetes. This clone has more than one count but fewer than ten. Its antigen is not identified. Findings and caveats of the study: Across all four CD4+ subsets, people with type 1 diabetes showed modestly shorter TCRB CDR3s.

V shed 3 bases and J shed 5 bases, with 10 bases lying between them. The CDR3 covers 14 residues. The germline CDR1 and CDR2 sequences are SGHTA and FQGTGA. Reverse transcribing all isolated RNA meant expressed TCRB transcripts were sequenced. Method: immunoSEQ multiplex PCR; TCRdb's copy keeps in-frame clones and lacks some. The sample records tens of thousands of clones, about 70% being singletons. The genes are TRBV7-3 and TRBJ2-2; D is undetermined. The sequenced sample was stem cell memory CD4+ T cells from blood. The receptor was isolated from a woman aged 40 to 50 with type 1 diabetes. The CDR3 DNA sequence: TGTGCCAGCAGCTTTGCGGCCCCGACCGGGGAGCTGTTTTTT. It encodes CASSFAAPTGELFF.